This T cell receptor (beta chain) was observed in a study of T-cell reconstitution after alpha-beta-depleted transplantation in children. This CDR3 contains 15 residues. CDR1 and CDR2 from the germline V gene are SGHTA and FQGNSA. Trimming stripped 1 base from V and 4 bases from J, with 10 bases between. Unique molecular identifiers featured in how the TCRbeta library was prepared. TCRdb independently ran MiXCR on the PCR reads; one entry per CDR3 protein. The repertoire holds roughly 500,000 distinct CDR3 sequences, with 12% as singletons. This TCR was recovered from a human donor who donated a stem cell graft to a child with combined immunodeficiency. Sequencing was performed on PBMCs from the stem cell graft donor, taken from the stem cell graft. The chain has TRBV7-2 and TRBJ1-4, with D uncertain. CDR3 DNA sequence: TGTGCCAGCAGCTTAGATCCCGGTGGTAATGAAAAACTGTTTTTT. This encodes CASSLDPGGNEKLFF.